This T cell receptor (beta chain) derives from a study of OX40 agonist ivuxolimab in advanced cancers. Study at large: Patients in dose escalation had liver, melanoma, kidney or head and neck cancers.

Germline lookup yields CDR1 LGHNA and CDR2 YSLEER. This CDR3 contains 14 residues. V was pared by 2 bases and J by 5 bases, with 9 bases between. Produced via immunoSEQ multiplex PCR; TCRdb's table is partial and in-frame only. The table has roughly 50,000 clones, about 80% seen once. The J gene is TRBJ1-4, the V gene TRBV4-3; D gene uncertain. The receptor's source is an adult with an advanced solid tumor such as melanoma, head and neck, liver or kidney cancer. Material: CD4+ or CD8+ T cells sorted from blood, obtained in a trial of the OX40 agonist ivuxolimab. The CDR3 nucleotides read TGCGCCAGCAGCCAACAAGTAAGCAATGAAAAACTGTTTTTT. Translation: CASSQQVSNEKLFF.